The 5 T cell receptor beta chains presented below share a single source sample, sequenced in a study of CD8+ T cells in alopecia areata. Sorting of pooled cutaneous lymph node cells was based on CD4, CD8alpha, NKG2D, NKG2ACE and other markers. RNA, once extracted, was reverse transcribed into cDNA for use as the sequencing template. Repertoires were generated with immunoSEQ multiplex PCR, while TCRdb's copy carries only in-frame clones and drops some. This repertoire holds 270,000 or so clones, and none appear only once. Sequencing was carried out using CD4+ T cells sorted from a lymph node. Every receptor here comes from a C3H/HeJ mouse with alopecia areata. MHC haplotype of the strain: H2-k.

For this clone: Genes and germline are mouse. The CDR3 end lies 4 residues beyond the end of the read and is filled in from the germline J gene. The chain combines TRBV13-1 with TRBJ2-1; TRBD2 agrees at 9 bases. Trimming at V came to 4 bases and at J to 3 bases, leaving 5 bases not matched to a gene. This CDR3 spans 15 amino acids. The germline CDR1 and CDR2 sequences are NSHNY and SYGAGN. CDR3 bases read: TGTGCCAGCAGTTTCCCTGGGGGGGTCTATGCT. Encoded protein: CASSFPGGVYA. The entire CDR3 is CASSFPGGVYAEQFF.

A remark on this clone: Gene and germline names: mouse. The CDR3 is cut off 4 residues early in the read; its end comes from the germline J gene. This sequence joins TRBV5 and TRBJ2-5, with a weak D call TRBD1 (5 bases). The V gene lost 1 base and the J gene lost 2 bases, with 7 bases spanning the gap. From germline, CDR1 is LGHNA and CDR2 YNLKQL (reference sequence). The CDR3 sequence is 14 residues long. The CDR3 reads CASSQVDSQDTQYF. The part of the CDR3 DNA that was read is TGTGCCAGCAGCCAAGTCGACAGCCAAGAC.

A word on this clone: Gene and germline names: mouse. The read ends 4 residues early relative to the CDR3; the germline J gene fills the gap. Other DNA sequences from this sample encode an identical CDR3 as well. The rearrangement links TRBV19 to TRBJ1-2; 7 positions agree with TRBD1. Germline lookup yields CDR1 FNHDT and CDR2 SITEND (reference sequence). The CDR3 runs to 13 residues. V was clipped by 5 bases and J by 3 bases; unmatched bases: 4. The CDR3 is CASSRQGYSDYTF. Partial CDR3 DNA: TGTGCCAGCAGCCGACAGGGCTACTCC.

As concerns this clone: Mouse gene names and germline throughout. The DNA ends 4 residues before the CDR3 does, and the rest of the CDR3 is filled in from the germline J gene. The genes are TRBV17 and TRBJ2-5, with TRBD2 matching 7 bases. Trimming removed 1 base from V and 2 bases from J; junction bases left unmatched: 3. Per germline, CDR1 MNHDT and CDR2 YYDKIL. The CDR3 runs 15 residues. The sequenced CDR3 bases are TGTGCTAGCAGTAGAGTGGCTGGGGGCCAAGAC. Its protein is CASSRVAGGQD. The CDR3 as a whole reads CASSRVAGGQDTQYF.

This clone was found a few times. A much larger clone lies one base from this, so it may be a read error. Germline and genes: mouse. The read ends 4 residues shy of where the CDR3 ends; the end is completed using the germline J gene. Within the sample, other DNA sequences also encode this same CDR3. This chain links TRBV5 with TRBJ1-2, with TRBD1 matching over 10 bases. V lost 4 bases to trimming and J lost 3 bases; unmatched junction nucleotides: 2. Per germline, CDR1 LGHNA and CDR2 YNLKQL (reference sequence). This CDR3 contains 14 residues. The CDR3 loop reads CASSPGQGYSDYTF. The part of the CDR3 DNA that was read is TGTGCCAGCAGCCCGGGACAGGGGTACTCC.